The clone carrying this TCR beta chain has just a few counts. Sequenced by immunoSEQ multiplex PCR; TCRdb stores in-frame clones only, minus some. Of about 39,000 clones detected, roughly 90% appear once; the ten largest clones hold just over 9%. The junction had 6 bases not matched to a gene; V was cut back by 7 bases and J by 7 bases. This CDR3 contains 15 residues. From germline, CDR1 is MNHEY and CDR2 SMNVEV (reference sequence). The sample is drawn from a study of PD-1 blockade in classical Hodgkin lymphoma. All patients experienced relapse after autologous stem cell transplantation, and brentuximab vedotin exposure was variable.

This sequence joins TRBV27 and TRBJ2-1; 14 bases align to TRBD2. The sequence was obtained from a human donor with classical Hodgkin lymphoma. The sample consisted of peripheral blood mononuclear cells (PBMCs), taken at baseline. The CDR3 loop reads CASKTSGRAENEQFF. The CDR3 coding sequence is TGTGCCAGCAAGACTAGCGGGAGGGCCGAGAATGAGCAGTTCTTC.